Presented here are 10 T cell receptor beta chains from one specimen sequenced in a study of T cells after yellow fever vaccination. TCRdb called the 5' RACE reads again in MiXCR, with one record for every CDR3 protein. The table includes 500,000 to 650,000 distinct CDR3 sequences, roughly an eighth detected once. The sequencing used PBMCs, collected on the day of the yellow fever booster vaccination. Source of these receptors: a young man who received the YFV17D yellow fever vaccine.

This chain uses TRBV24-1 with TRBJ2-2; unclear D gene. The CDR3 consists of 15 residues. V lost 2 bases to trimming and J lost 6 bases, with 12 bases between them. Germline lookup yields CDR1 KGHDR and CDR2 SFDVKD. The CDR3, as DNA: TGTGCCACCAGTGATTCTCCCACGTTACCCGGGGAGCTGTTTTTT. This translates into CATSDSPTLPGELFF.

The genes are TRBV12-5 and TRBJ2-3, with a possible D match to TRBD1 (6 bases). Germline CDR1 reads LGHNT; CDR2 reads FRNRAP. The CDR3 covers 17 residues. V was clipped by 3 bases and J by 3 bases, with 19 bases between them. The chain's CDR3 is CASGFTVGRGLTDTQYF. DNA for the CDR3: TGTGCTAGTGGTTTTACAGTAGGCAGGGGTCTGACAGATACGCAGTATTTT.

A remark on this clonotype: The junction departs from the called germline gene at one end, perhaps through a read error. This sequence joins TRBV5-1 and TRBJ2-3; possible D gene TRBD1, 6 bases. Germline lookup yields CDR1 SGHRS and CDR2 YFSETQ. The CDR3 is 14 residues long. The CDR3 loop reads CASSYAQGADTQYF. The CDR3 nucleotides read TGTGCCAGCAGTTACGCACAGGGCGCAGATACGCAGTATTTT. The whole variable domain, filled in from reference TRBV5-1 and TRBJ2-3, reads KAGVTQTPRYLIKTRGQQVTLSCSPISGHRSVSWYQQTPGQGLQFLFEYFSETQRNKGNFPGRFSGRQFSNSRSEMNVSTLELGDSALYLCASSYAQGADTQYFGPGTRLTVL.

This chain joins TRBV12-3 or TRBV12-4 and TRBJ2-7, with 10 bases lining up with TRBD2. This CDR3 contains 15 residues. Trimming removed 5 bases from V and 2 bases from J; junction bases left unmatched: 6. CDR3 sequence reads: CASSRSGRGTYEQYF. The CDR3 bases are TGTGCCAGCAGTCGAAGCGGGAGGGGAACCTACGAGCAGTACTTC.

This clonotype was counted only a few times. This chain joins TRBV5-1 and TRBJ1-3, with no clear D. Germline V gives CDR1 SGHRS, CDR2 YFSETQ. This CDR3 spans 14 amino acids. The V and J ends lost 1 base and 4 bases respectively, with 9 bases between them. The CDR3 sequence: CASSLTDMGNTIYF. CDR3 nucleotides: TGCGCCAGCAGCTTGACAGACATGGGAAACACCATATATTTT. Full variable domain (rest looked up from reference TRBV5-1 and TRBJ1-3): KAGVTQTPRYLIKTRGQQVTLSCSPISGHRSVSWYQQTPGQGLQFLFEYFSETQRNKGNFPGRFSGRQFSNSRSEMNVSTLELGDSALYLCASSLTDMGNTIYFGEGSWLTVV.

The sample holds a few counts of this clonotype. The chain employs TRBV6-1 and TRBJ2-1; D possibly corresponds to TRBD2 (6 bases). Germline loops: CDR1 MNHNS, CDR2 SASEGT. This CDR3 region has 14 residues. Trimming stripped 7 bases from V and 0 bases from J, with 10 bases between. The CDR3 coding sequence is TGTGCCAGCAATCTAGCGAGCTCCTACAATGAGCAGTTCTTC. Its translation: CASNLASSYNEQFF.

The rearrangement uses TRBV28 and TRBJ2-3; 10 nucleotides line up with TRBD1. Germline CDR1 and CDR2: MDHEN and SYDVKM. The J segment lost 4 bases and the V segment lost 8 bases, leaving 9 bases of the junction unmatched. This CDR3 contains 15 residues. The chain's CDR3 is CASSRDRGASDTQYF. The CDR3 DNA follows: TGTGCCAGCTCCCGGGACAGGGGTGCATCAGATACGCAGTATTTT.

This rearrangement joins TRBV4-3 to TRBJ2-4, with D perhaps being TRBD1 or TRBD2 (5 bases each). Germline V gene data show CDR1 as LGHNA and CDR2 as YSLEER. V lost 2 bases, J lost 7 bases, and 15 bases lay in between. CDR3 length: 15 amino acids. The CDR3 DNA reads as TGCGCCAGCAGCCAATACCGGGACCAAGGCAACATTCAGTACTTC. The encoded protein is CASSQYRDQGNIQYF.

The rearrangement uses TRBV19 and TRBJ2-7; 9 positions match TRBD2. The CDR3 has 16 amino acids. V gave up 3 bases and J gave up 0 bases; unmatched junction bases: 6. From germline, CDR1 is LNHDA and CDR2 SQIVND (reference sequence). This chain's CDR3 is CASSMGSGRSSYEQYF. The CDR3 nucleotides are TGTGCCAGTAGTATGGGGAGCGGGAGGAGCTCCTACGAGCAGTACTTC.

This rearrangement joins TRBV18 to TRBJ1-6; no reliable D call. Between the trimmed V and J ends, which lost 3 bases and 9 bases, there was a span of 12 bases. The germline gives CDR1 KGHSH, CDR2 LQKENI. CDR3 size: 14 residues. The CDR3 DNA is TGTGCCAGCTCACCGGAGAATAAGCTTTCACCCCTCCACTTT. Protein: CASSPENKLSPLHF.